A single sample is the source of the 22 T cell receptor beta chains below, sequenced in a study of identical twins. TCRdb processed the 5' RACE reads anew with MiXCR; each CDR3 protein has one entry. This sample has fewer than 250,000 distinct CDR3 sequences; 7.5% occur once, and the top ten carry 1.9%. The same specimen was also included in a second study, on yellow fever vaccine responses in identical twins.

The sample taken for sequencing was memory (CD45RO+) T cells sorted from blood. The receptor set was obtained from a woman younger than 35 in good health.

Only a few counts were recorded for this clonotype. V gene TRBV20-1 combines with J gene TRBJ1-4; D is possibly TRBD1 (6 bases). This CDR3 has 13 residues. CDR1 DFQATT and CDR2 SNEGSKA come from the germline V gene (reference sequence). V was clipped by 6 bases and J by 5 bases, with 13 bases between them. The CDR3 loop is CSAHRGRNEKLFF. CDR3 in DNA: TGCAGTGCCCATAGGGGGAGGAATGAAAAACTGTTTTTT.

The chain couples TRBV30 to TRBJ2-1, with a possible D match to TRBD1 (5 bases). Germline V CDR1 and CDR2: GTSNPN, SVGIG (reference sequence). Deletions cut 3 bases from V and 0 bases from J, with 15 bases between. This CDR3 comprises 16 residues. The CDR3 here is CAWRSSGPSSYNEQFF. CDR3 bases: TGTGCCTGGAGAAGCTCAGGGCCCAGCTCCTACAATGAGCAGTTCTTC. The full variable domain, in which reference TRBV30 and TRBJ2-1 provide the parts outside the CDR3, is SQTIHQWPATLVQPVGSPLSLECTVEGTSNPNLYWYRQAAGRGLQLLFYSVGIGQISSEVPQNLSASRPQDRQFILSSKKLLLSDSGFYLCAWRSSGPSSYNEQFFGPGTRLTVL.

The chain is built from TRBV4-2 and TRBJ2-5, with TRBD2 matching over 8 bases. The CDR3 covers 16 residues. Trimming at V came to 1 base and at J to 4 bases, leaving 8 bases not matched to a gene. Per germline, CDR1 LGHNA and CDR2 YNFKEQ. CDR3 in amino acids: CASSQVGGRGGETQYF. The CDR3 region has the DNA TGTGCCAGCAGCCAAGTCGGGGGCCGGGGGGGAGAGACCCAGTACTTC.

This clonotype was found many times. V and J are TRBV14 and TRBJ2-3, with TRBD2 identical over 7 bases. Unmatched junction bases numbered 12, after V lost 4 bases and J lost 2 bases. Germline V gene lookup returns CDR1 SGHDN and CDR2 FVKESK. The CDR3 runs to 17 residues. CDR3 residues: CASSPGFLAGDTDTQYF. CDR3 coding DNA: TGTGCCAGCAGCCCTGGTTTTCTCGCGGGGGACACAGATACGCAGTATTTT.

As DNA, the CDR3 is TGTGCCAGCAGCTCCCGGGACTGGGGTTCCAACGAGCAGTACTTC. Translation gives CASSSRDWGSNEQYF. V and J are TRBV11-2 and TRBJ2-7, with D perhaps TRBD2 (6 bases). The CDR3 runs 15 residues. The germline CDR1 and CDR2 sequences are SGHAT and FQNNGV. The V and J ends lost 4 bases and 5 bases respectively, with 18 bases between them.

This chain uses TRBV6-5 with TRBJ2-7, with TRBD1 as a possible D gene (6 bases). The V end lost 3 bases, the J end lost 6 bases, and 12 bases lay between the germline ends. This CDR3 comprises 13 residues. Germline V lookup: CDR1 MNHEY, CDR2 SVGAGI. The CDR3 DNA reads TGTGCCAGCAGTTATACAGGGTGGCCCGAGCAGTACTTC. Its protein product is CASSYTGWPEQYF.

This clonotype was recorded at least ten times. This sequence joins TRBV2 and TRBJ2-5, with D uncertain. The CDR3 spans 14 residues. Germline V lookup: CDR1 SNHLY, CDR2 FYNNEI. V lost 4 bases, J lost 1 base, and 10 bases lay in between. CDR3 DNA sequence: TGTGCCAGCAGTGGGTCGCAGCCCCAAGAGACCCAGTACTTC. Its protein product is CASSGSQPQETQYF.

This clonotype was seen at least ten times. The chain has TRBV27 and TRBJ2-7; the match to TRBD1 covers 8 bases. The V gene end was trimmed by 5 bases and the J gene end by 3 bases; junction bases not matched to a gene: 9. The CDR3 sequence is 15 residues long. CDR1 and CDR2 (germline): MNHEY, SMNVEV (reference sequence). The CDR3, as DNA: TGTGCCAGCAGTACCCGACAGGGGATCGGCTACGAGCAGTACTTC. Translating it yields CASSTRQGIGYEQYF.

This clonotype occurred many times. V usage is TRBV25-1 and J usage is TRBJ2-7, with 8 bases aligning to TRBD1. J was trimmed by 2 bases and V by 6 bases; bases with no gene match: 3. The CDR3 has 13 amino acids. Germline loops: CDR1 MGHDK, CDR2 SYGVNS. In DNA form, the CDR3 reads TGTGCCAGCAGAGAACAGGGGGCCTACGAGCAGTACTTC. This gives the protein CASREQGAYEQYF.

The chain couples TRBV2 to TRBJ2-1; D gene unclear. V was trimmed by 2 bases and J by 4 bases, leaving 3 bases between them. Looked up from germline, CDR1 is SNHLY and CDR2 is FYNNEI. There are 12 residues in the CDR3. The CDR3 nucleotides are TGTGCCAGCAGTGAATCGTACAATGAGCAGTTCTTC. Translated, it gives CASSESYNEQFF.

This clonotype was counted only a few times. The chain recombines TRBV28 with TRBJ1-6; perhaps TRBD1 as D (5 bases). This CDR3 has 14 residues. V was clipped by 1 base and J by 9 bases, with 10 bases between them. CDR1 and CDR2 from the germline V gene are MDHEN and SYDVKM. CDR3 sequence: CASSLLGGSSPLHF. The DNA of the CDR3 is TGTGCCAGCAGTTTATTGGGGGGTTCTTCACCCCTCCACTTT.

This clonotype was observed a handful of times. The chain couples TRBV27 to TRBJ2-5; D possibly corresponds to TRBD1 (6 bases). Germline V gene data show CDR1 as MNHEY and CDR2 as SMNVEV (reference sequence). The V end was cut by 5 bases, the J end by 2 bases, with 12 bases between. The CDR3 runs 14 residues. CDR3 coding DNA: TGTGCCAGCAGTGCAGGGGCACTACAAGAGACCCAGTACTTC. This sequence encodes CASSAGALQETQYF.

This clonotype was detected a few times. This sequence joins TRBV2 and TRBJ2-5, with D tentatively TRBD1 (8 bases). CDR3 length: 14 amino acids. Germline V gene sequence: CDR1 SNHLY, CDR2 FYNNEI. The V gene lost 7 bases and the J gene lost 4 bases, with 16 bases spanning the gap. As DNA, the CDR3 is TGTGCCAGCAAGAGGAACAGGGGGGGAGAGACCCAGTACTTC. Translating gives CASKRNRGGETQYF.

The V call is TRBV6-5, the J call TRBJ2-2; D uncertain. The CDR3 contains 16 residues. Germline V gene data show CDR1 as MNHEY and CDR2 as SVGAGI. The V and J ends lost 0 bases and 0 bases respectively, with 8 bases between them. CDR3 DNA sequence: TGTGCCAGCAGTTACTCCTGGACGGCGAACACCGGGGAGCTGTTTTTT. As protein: CASSYSWTANTGELFF.

This clonotype turned up a few times. The chain combines TRBV5-1 with TRBJ2-5; 7 positions match TRBD1. This CDR3 comprises 16 residues. V trimming: 1 base; J trimming: 2 bases; junction bases outside the gene matches: 8. CDR1 is SGHRS, CDR2 YFSETQ, per germline. The CDR3 DNA reads TGCGCCAGCAGCTTGTTCCCCCCGGGACAGCAAGAGACCCAGTACTTC. Translated, it gives CASSLFPPGQQETQYF.

There are many counts of this clonotype. V is TRBV11-2 and J is TRBJ2-1; the D gene is possibly TRBD2 (5 bases). V was clipped by 6 bases and J by 4 bases, with 10 bases between them. The germline CDR1 and CDR2 sequences are SGHAT and FQNNGV. CDR3 length: 13 residues. CDR3 sequence reads: CASSGGQYNEQFF. CDR3 bases: TGTGCCAGCAGTGGAGGTCAGTACAATGAGCAGTTCTTC.

This chain uses TRBV3-1 with TRBJ2-7; TRBD2 aligns across 7 bases. J lost 2 bases, V lost 7 bases, and 8 bases had no gene match. Germline lookup yields CDR1 LGHDT and CDR2 YNNKEL (reference sequence). The CDR3 loop spans 14 amino acids. The CDR3 loop is CASTRAGSTYEQYF. For the CDR3, the DNA is TGTGCCAGCACCCGAGCGGGGAGCACCTACGAGCAGTACTTC.

This clonotype was recorded at least ten times. The rearrangement links TRBV7-8 to TRBJ2-7; D gene unclear. The CDR3 spans 13 residues. Per the germline V gene, CDR1 is SGHVS and CDR2 is FQNEAQ. Trimming stripped 9 bases from V and 3 bases from J, with 15 bases between. The CDR3 nucleotides read TGTGCCAGTAGGCCCATGGACCGCTACGAGCAGTACTTC. This gives the protein CASRPMDRYEQYF.

This chain connects TRBV11-2 to TRBJ1-1; no firm D call. Trimming pared 2 bases from V and 1 base from J, leaving 5 bases between. Germline loops: CDR1 SGHAT, CDR2 FQNNGV. The CDR3 loop spans 13 amino acids. Written as DNA, the CDR3 is TGTGCCAGCAGCTTAAATAAGAACACTGAAGCTTTCTTT. Translation gives CASSLNKNTEAFF.

The chain links TRBV5-1 to TRBJ2-6; TRBD2 agrees at 12 bases. The germline gives CDR1 SGHRS, CDR2 YFSETQ. This CDR3 has 19 amino acids. After removal of 0 bases from V and 2 bases from J, the junction contained 6 bases not matched to a gene. The CDR3 coding sequence is TGCGCCAGCAGCTTGGCCCGACTAGCGGGGGTTCCTGGGGCCAACGTCCTGACTTTC. Protein: CASSLARLAGVPGANVLTF. Looking up the rest from reference TRBV5-1 and TRBJ2-6 gives the full variable domain: KAGVTQTPRYLIKTRGQQVTLSCSPISGHRSVSWYQQTPGQGLQFLFEYFSETQRNKGNFPGRFSGRQFSNSRSEMNVSTLELGDSALYLCASSLARLAGVPGANVLTFGAGSRLTVL.

In this sample, this clonotype turned up many times. The V and J genes are TRBV29-1 and TRBJ2-3; the match to TRBD2 covers 12 bases. CDR3 length: 14 amino acids. Germline CDR1 reads SQVTM; CDR2 reads ANQGSEA. V shed 2 bases, J shed 11 bases, and the junction held 8 bases outside the gene matches. CDR3 nucleotide sequence: TGCAGCGTTGAAATGGGGTTGACTAGCGGGGGGCAGTATTTT. As protein: CSVEMGLTSGGQYF.

This clonotype was recorded a few times. The chain is built from TRBV25-1 and TRBJ2-7; D possibly corresponds to TRBD1 (6 bases). CDR1 is MGHDK, CDR2 SYGVNS, per germline. The CDR3 totals 13 residues. V lost 7 bases, J lost 2 bases, and 12 bases lay in between. The CDR3 reads CASNGGGTYEQYF. CDR3 coding DNA: TGTGCCAGCAATGGGGGCGGCACCTACGAGCAGTACTTC.